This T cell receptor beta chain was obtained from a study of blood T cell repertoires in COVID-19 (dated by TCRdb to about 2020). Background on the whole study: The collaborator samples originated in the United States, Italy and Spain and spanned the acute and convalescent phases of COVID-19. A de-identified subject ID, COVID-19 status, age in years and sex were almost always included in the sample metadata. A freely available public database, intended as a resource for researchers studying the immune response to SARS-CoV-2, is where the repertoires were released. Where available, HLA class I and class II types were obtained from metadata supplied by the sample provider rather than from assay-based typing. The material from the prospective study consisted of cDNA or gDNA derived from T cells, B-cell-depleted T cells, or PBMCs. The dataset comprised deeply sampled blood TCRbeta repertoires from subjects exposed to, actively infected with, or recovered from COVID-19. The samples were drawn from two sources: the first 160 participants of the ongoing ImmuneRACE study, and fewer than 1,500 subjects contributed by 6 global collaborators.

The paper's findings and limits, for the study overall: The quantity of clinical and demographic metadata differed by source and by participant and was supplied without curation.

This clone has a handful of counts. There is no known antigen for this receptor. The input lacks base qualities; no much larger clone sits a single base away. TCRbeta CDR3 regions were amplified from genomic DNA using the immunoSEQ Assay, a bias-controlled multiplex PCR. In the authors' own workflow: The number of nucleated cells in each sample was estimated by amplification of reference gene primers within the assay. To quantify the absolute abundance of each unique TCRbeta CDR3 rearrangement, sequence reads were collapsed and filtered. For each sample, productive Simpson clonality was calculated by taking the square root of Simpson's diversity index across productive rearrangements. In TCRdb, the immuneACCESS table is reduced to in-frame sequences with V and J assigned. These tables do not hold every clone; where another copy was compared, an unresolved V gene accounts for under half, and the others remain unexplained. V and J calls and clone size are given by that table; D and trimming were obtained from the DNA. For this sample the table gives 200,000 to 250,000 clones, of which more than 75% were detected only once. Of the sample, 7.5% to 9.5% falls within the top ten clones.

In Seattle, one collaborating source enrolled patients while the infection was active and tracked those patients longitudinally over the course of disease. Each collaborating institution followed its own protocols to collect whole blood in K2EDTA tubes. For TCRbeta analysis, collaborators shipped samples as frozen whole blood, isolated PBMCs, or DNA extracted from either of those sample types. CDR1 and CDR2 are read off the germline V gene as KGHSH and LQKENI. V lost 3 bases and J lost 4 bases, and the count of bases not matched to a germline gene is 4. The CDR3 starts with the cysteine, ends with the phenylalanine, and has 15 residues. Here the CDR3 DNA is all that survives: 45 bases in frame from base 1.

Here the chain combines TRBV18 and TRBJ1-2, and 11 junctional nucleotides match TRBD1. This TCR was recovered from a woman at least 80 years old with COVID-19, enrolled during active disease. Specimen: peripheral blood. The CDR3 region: CASSPGGQGVYGYTF. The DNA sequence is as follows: TGTGCCAGCTCACCCGGGGGACAGGGGGTCTATGGCTACACCTTC.